This T cell receptor beta chain was sequenced during a study of memory B cells and T cells in multiple sclerosis. Germline CDR1 reads ENHRY; CDR2 reads SYGVKD. Trimming pared 11 bases from V and 6 bases from J, leaving 14 bases between. The CDR3 extends over 11 amino acids. The method was immunoSEQ multiplex PCR; TCRdb's version includes in-frame clones alone and lacks a portion of them. This sample carries under 50,000 clones, around 80% of them seen once, and the ten largest clones take about 1.1%. A word on this clone: As yet, its antigen is unknown.

Notes on the study in general: Shared clonotype counts depended on differing compartment clone-set sizes and were normalized.

CFSE-dim autoproliferating and CFSE-high non-proliferating T cells from unstimulated culture were sequenced separately. Pooled replicate wells came from approximately 5x10^7 CFSE-labeled PBMCs cultured about seven days without stimulus. PBMCs were labeled with about 0.5 uM CFSE and cultured without exogenous stimuli. The V call is TRBV10-3, the J call TRBJ2-7; no firm D call. This clonotype was obtained from a human donor with multiple sclerosis. Input material: PBMCs from blood kept in culture. CDR3 DNA: TGTGCCTCTGCGGAACTTTCCGAGCAGTACTTC. The encoded protein is CASAELSEQYF.